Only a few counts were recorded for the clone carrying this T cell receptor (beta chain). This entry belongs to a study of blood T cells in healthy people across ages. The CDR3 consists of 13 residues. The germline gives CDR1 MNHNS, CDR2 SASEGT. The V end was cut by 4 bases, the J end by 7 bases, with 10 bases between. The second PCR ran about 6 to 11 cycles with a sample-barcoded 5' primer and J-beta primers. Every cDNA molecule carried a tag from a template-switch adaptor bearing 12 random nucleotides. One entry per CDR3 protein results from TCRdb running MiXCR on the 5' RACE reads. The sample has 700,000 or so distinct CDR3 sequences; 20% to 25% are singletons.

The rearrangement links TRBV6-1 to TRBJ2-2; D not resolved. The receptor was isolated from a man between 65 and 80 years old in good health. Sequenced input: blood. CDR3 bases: TGTGCCAGCAGTGGACCCTCTGTCGGGGAGCTGTTTTTT. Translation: CASSGPSVGELFF.